Presented here are 8 T cell receptor beta chains from one specimen sequenced in a study of CD4 T cells in relation to SARS-CoV-2 and coronaviruses. The antigens for these receptors are not known. The repertoire was sequenced with immunoSEQ multiplex PCR; TCRdb's copy has only in-frame clones and lacks some. The profile shows tens of thousands of clones, 76% of them singletons. Before the COVID-19 pandemic, during about 2010-2018, CD4+ T cells were taken from unexposed donors. CD4+ T cells were isolated from the cells after more than nine days of culture. The sequenced sample was CD4+ T cells from PBMCs, cultured in vitro. These receptors all come from a human donor in good health.

The CDR3, as DNA: TGTGCCTGGAGTACCAGACAGGGTGGCTATGGCTACACCTTC. Amino acid sequence: CAWSTRQGGYGYTF. This chain uses TRBV30 with TRBJ1-2; 7 nucleotides line up with TRBD1. This CDR3 region has 14 residues. Germline CDR1 and CDR2: GTSNPN and SVGIG (reference sequence). The V segment lost 2 bases and the J segment 4 bases; nucleotides outside the gene matches: 7. The full variable domain, rest sourced from reference TRBV30 and TRBJ1-2, is SQTIHQWPATLVQPVGSPLSLECTVEGTSNPNLYWYRQAAGRGLQLLFYSVGIGQISSEVPQNLSASRPQDRQFILSSKKLLLSDSGFYLCAWSTRQGGYGYTFGSGTRLTVV.

The CDR3 sequence is CASSLVGGALDTQYF. The CDR3, as DNA: TGTGCCAGCAGCTTGGTCGGGGGCGCGCTGGATACGCAGTATTTT. The V call is TRBV5-6, the J call TRBJ2-3; D may correspond to TRBD1 or TRBD2 (6 bases each). The CDR3 spans 15 residues. Germline values: CDR1 SGHDT, CDR2 YYEEEE. V dropped 0 bases and J dropped 6 bases, with 14 bases sitting between them.

The J gene is TRBJ2-7, the V gene TRBV29-1; 7 positions agree with TRBD1. The trim removed 4 bases at V and 0 bases at J, leaving 6 bases unmatched. From germline, CDR1 is SQVTM and CDR2 ANQGSEA. There are 14 residues in the CDR3. The CDR3 coding sequence is TGCAGCGTTGGAGGACAGGAAATCTCCTACGAGCAGTACTTC. It translates to CSVGGQEISYEQYF.

This clone was recorded once. The chain recombines TRBV3-1 (or the pseudogene TRBV3-2) with TRBJ2-2; 11 nucleotides line up with TRBD2. Looked up from germline, CDR1 is LGHDT and CDR2 is YNNKEL (reference sequence). With 2 bases clipped from V and 9 bases from J, the junction kept 8 bases outside the gene matches. This CDR3 contains 16 residues. This CDR3 reads CASSQPSSGRFRELFF. CDR3 nucleotides: TGTGCCAGCAGCCAACCATCTAGCGGGAGGTTCCGGGAGCTGTTTTTT.

The chain employs TRBV6-4 and TRBJ2-1; tentatively, D is TRBD1 (6 bases). The germline V and J ends were trimmed by 6 bases and 1 base, with 16 bases remaining between them. Germline V gene lookup returns CDR1 MRHNA and CDR2 SNTAGT. CDR3 length: 16 residues. For the CDR3, the DNA is TGTGCCAGCAGCCTCAGGACAGAGGGGTCCTACAATGAGCAGTTCTTC. This gives the protein CASSLRTEGSYNEQFF.

Only one count was recorded for this clone. The CDR3 region is CASSRGRGETQYF. CDR3 nucleotide sequence: TGTGCCAGCTCCAGGGGGCGGGGAGAGACCCAGTACTTC. The V gene is TRBV19, the J gene TRBJ2-5; the match to TRBD1 covers 8 bases. V trimming: 9 bases; J trimming: 4 bases; junction bases outside the gene matches: 7. The germline gives CDR1 LNHDA, CDR2 SQIVND (reference sequence). The CDR3 has 13 residues.

As DNA, the CDR3 is TGTGCCAGCAGCTTAGTAGAGTTCGCCTACAATGAGCAGTTCTTC. Its protein product is CASSLVEFAYNEQFF. The genes are TRBV7-8 and TRBJ2-1, with unresolved D. Trimming stripped 1 base from V and 2 bases from J, with 9 bases between. Germline lookup yields CDR1 SGHVS and CDR2 FQNEAQ. CDR3 length: 15 amino acids. The whole variable domain, filled in from reference TRBV7-8 and TRBJ2-1, reads GAGVSQSPRYKVAKRGQDVALRCDPISGHVSLFWYQQALGQGPEFLTYFQNEAQLDKSGLPSDRFFAERPEGSVSTLKIQRTQQEDSAVYLCASSLVEFAYNEQFFGPGTRLTVL.

The chain is built from TRBV15 and TRBJ2-1, with D possibly TRBD1 on 5 matching bases. Germline CDR1 and CDR2: LNHNV and YYDKDF (reference sequence). The CDR3 is 13 residues long. Trimming took 0 bases from V and 9 from J, leaving 9 bases between them. Here the CDR3 DNA reads TGTGCCACCAGCAGAGATCTAGGGGCTGAGCAGTTCTTC. Its protein product is CATSRDLGAEQFF.